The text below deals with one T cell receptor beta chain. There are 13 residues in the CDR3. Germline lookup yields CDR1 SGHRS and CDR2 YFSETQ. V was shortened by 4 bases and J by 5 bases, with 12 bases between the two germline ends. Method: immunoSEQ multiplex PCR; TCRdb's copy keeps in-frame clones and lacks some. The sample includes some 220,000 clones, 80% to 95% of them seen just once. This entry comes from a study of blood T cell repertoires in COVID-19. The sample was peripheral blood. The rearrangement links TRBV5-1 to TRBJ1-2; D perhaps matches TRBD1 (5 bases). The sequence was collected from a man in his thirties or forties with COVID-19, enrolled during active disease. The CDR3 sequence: CASSGGTEYGYTF. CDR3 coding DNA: TGCGCCAGCAGCGGAGGGACGGAGTATGGCTACACCTTC.